The 24 T cell receptor beta chains given below trace back to one sample, sequenced in a study of CD8 T cells in ankylosing spondylitis. TCRdb redid the calling of the 5' RACE reads with MiXCR, one entry per CDR3 protein. The sample yields hundreds of thousands of distinct CDR3 sequences, roughly 20% seen once. The sample comprised blood, either unsorted or a sorted T cell fraction (not recorded which). The receptors were sampled from a male donor with ankylosing spondylitis or in good health (not recorded which).

This clonotype was seen many times. The rearrangement links TRBV12-3 or TRBV12-4 to TRBJ2-3; no clear D gene. Trimming stripped 3 bases from V and 2 bases from J, with 6 bases between. The CDR3 is made up of 13 amino acids. CDR3 amino acids: CASSLENTDTQYF. CDR3 nucleotides: TGTGCCAGCAGTTTGGAGAACACAGATACGCAGTATTTT.

Comment on this clonotype: It is likely a read error, because the conserved phenylalanine at the end of the CDR3 is missing. This chain connects TRBV6-1 to TRBJ2-5, with D tentatively TRBD1 (7 bases). V lost 5 bases, J lost 2 bases, and 12 bases lay in between. The CDR3 loop spans 14 amino acids. CDR1 and CDR2 from the germline V gene are MNHNS and SASEGT. The CDR3 protein is CASSPGGQQETQYL. CDR3 in DNA: TGTGCCAGCAGTCCCGGGGGACAGCAAGAGACCCAGTACTTA.

This chain uses TRBV12-3 or TRBV12-4 with TRBJ2-5; D not resolved. Trimming pared 5 bases from V and 5 bases from J, leaving 12 bases between. The CDR3 is 13 amino acids. CDR3 DNA: TGTGCCAGCAGTACCTCGCTTTGGGAGACCCAGTACTTC. Protein product: CASSTSLWETQYF.

This clonotype was seen more than once but under ten times. The chain links TRBV12-3 or TRBV12-4 to TRBJ2-7, with 7 bases matching TRBD1. The trim removed 3 bases at V and 5 bases at J, leaving 7 bases unmatched. The CDR3 length is 14 residues. The CDR3 coding sequence is TGTGCCAGCAGTTTGGTTATAGGGGGCGACGAGCAGTACTTC. This codes for CASSLVIGGDEQYF.

J is TRBJ1-5 and V is TRBV14, with 8 bases aligning to TRBD1. The junction had 6 bases not matched to a gene; V was cut back by 4 bases and J by 7 bases. The germline CDR1 and CDR2 sequences are SGHDN and FVKESK. CDR3 length equals 14 residues. Here the CDR3 reads CASSRTGGGQPQHF. In nucleotides, the CDR3 is TGTGCCAGCAGCCGCACAGGGGGTGGACAGCCCCAGCATTTT.

The rearrangement uses TRBV29-1 and TRBJ2-7, with 8 bases matching TRBD2. CDR1 is SQVTM, CDR2 ANQGSEA, per germline. The CDR3 sequence is 14 residues long. Losses at the gene ends were 4 bases for V and 3 bases for J; bases not matched to a gene: 8. In nucleotides, the CDR3 is TGCAGCGTTGCGGGGGGGGACTCTAACTACGAGCAGTACTTC. As protein: CSVAGGDSNYEQYF.

This clonotype showed up many times. The rearrangement uses TRBV6-1 and TRBJ1-1; 11 bases map to TRBD1. The germline gives CDR1 MNHNS, CDR2 SASEGT. Trimming at V came to 0 bases and at J to 4 bases, leaving 1 base not matched to a gene. The CDR3 is 15 amino acids. CDR3 region: CASSEAGTGGTEAFF. CDR3 in DNA: TGTGCCAGCAGTGAAGCTGGGACAGGGGGCACTGAAGCTTTCTTT.

Many counts were recorded for this clonotype. The rearrangement links TRBV7-9 to TRBJ2-7, with 14 nucleotides matching TRBD2. This CDR3 region has 18 residues. Losses at the gene ends were 10 bases for V and 4 bases for J; bases not matched to a gene: 18. Germline V gives CDR1 SEHNR, CDR2 FQNEAQ (reference sequence). For the CDR3, the DNA is TGTGCCACCTCCGGACCCGGGACTAGCGGGGGAGATGAGTACGAGCAGTACTTC. Amino acids: CATSGPGTSGGDEYEQYF.

The chain has TRBV29-1 and TRBJ2-7; D not resolved. This CDR3 region has 10 residues. Germline V gives CDR1 SQVTM, CDR2 ANQGSEA. Trimming took 7 bases from V and 3 from J, leaving 7 bases between them. CDR3 bases: TGCAGCGGCCGAATCTACGAGCAGTACTTC. It translates to CSGRIYEQYF.

The chain uses TRBV30 and TRBJ2-7; TRBD1 agrees at 7 bases. The J segment lost 1 base and the V segment lost 5 bases, leaving 5 bases of the junction unmatched. CDR3 length: 13 residues. Per germline, CDR1 GTSNPN and CDR2 SVGIG (reference sequence). The CDR3 nucleotides are TGTGCCTGGGACCGGGACAGTTCCTACGAGCAGTACTTC. Translated: CAWDRDSSYEQYF.

The J gene is TRBJ1-2, the V gene TRBV29-1; D is uncertain. Trimming cost V 0 bases and J 6 bases, with 11 bases left between them. CDR3 length equals 13 residues. Germline V gene sequence: CDR1 SQVTM, CDR2 ANQGSEA. CDR3 sequence reads: CSVEDGPGDGYTF. In nucleotides, the CDR3 is TGCAGCGTTGAAGACGGCCCCGGGGATGGCTACACCTTC.

This clonotype showed up just a few times. The chain recombines TRBV20-1 with TRBJ2-1, with TRBD2 matching over 10 bases. The CDR3 is 18 amino acids. Per the germline V gene, CDR1 is DFQATT and CDR2 is SNEGSKA (reference sequence). V shed 4 bases and J 3 bases; nucleotides not matched to a gene: 15. The CDR3 reads CSAIRPAPTSGDYNEQFF. The CDR3 DNA sequence: TGCAGTGCTATACGACCGGCCCCAACTAGCGGGGACTACAATGAGCAGTTCTTC.

This clonotype was found a few times. V gene TRBV9 combines with J gene TRBJ2-1; no clear D gene. The CDR3 is made up of 14 amino acids. Germline CDR1 SGDLS, CDR2 YYNGEE. With 6 bases removed from V and 1 base from J, the gap between germline ends came to 11 bases. CDR3 region: CASNPQGSYNEQFF. The CDR3 DNA follows: TGTGCCAGCAACCCTCAAGGGTCCTACAATGAGCAGTTCTTC.

This clonotype was detected a few times. The V and J genes are TRBV5-1 and TRBJ2-5; D assignment may be TRBD1 or TRBD2 (5 bases each). V shed 6 bases and J shed 4 bases, with 16 bases lying between them. The CDR3 extends over 14 amino acids. Germline-derived CDR1 and CDR2 are SGHRS and YFSETQ. In DNA form, the CDR3 reads TGCGCCAGCACCCCGGGGCGGTTACGAGAGACCCAGTACTTC. Protein product: CASTPGRLRETQYF. The whole variable domain, filled in from reference TRBV5-1 and TRBJ2-5, reads KAGVTQTPRYLIKTRGQQVTLSCSPISGHRSVSWYQQTPGQGLQFLFEYFSETQRNKGNFPGRFSGRQFSNSRSEMNVSTLELGDSALYLCASTPGRLRETQYFGPGTRLLVL.

This clonotype was seen a handful of times. The rearrangement uses TRBV20-1 and TRBJ2-7; a possible D gene is TRBD1 (8 bases). V gave up 2 bases and J gave up 4 bases, with 18 bases separating them. The germline CDR1 and CDR2 sequences are DFQATT and SNEGSKA (reference sequence). This CDR3 contains 15 residues. CDR3: CSARRAKQGGYEQYF. The CDR3 bases are TGCAGTGCTAGACGGGCGAAACAGGGGGGGTACGAGCAGTACTTC.

The rearrangement links TRBV7-8 to TRBJ1-5, with TRBD1 identical over 7 bases. Germline CDR1 SGHVS, CDR2 FQNEAQ. The CDR3 has 15 residues. V shed 1 base, J shed 3 bases, and the junction held 3 bases outside the gene matches. CDR3 protein: CASSLVQGNNQPQHF. The CDR3 bases are TGTGCCAGCAGCTTAGTACAGGGGAACAATCAGCCCCAGCATTTT.

This clonotype was detected a few times. The chain uses TRBV6-1 and TRBJ2-1, with 8 bases fitting TRBD1. Germline V gives CDR1 MNHNS, CDR2 SASEGT. The CDR3 length is 13 residues. The ends lost 7 bases at V and 4 bases at J; junction bases unmatched: 3. The CDR3 sequence: CASKDRAYNEQFF. CDR3 DNA: TGTGCCAGCAAGGACAGGGCATACAATGAGCAGTTCTTC.

The chain recombines TRBV30 with TRBJ2-7, with 10 positions matching TRBD2. CDR3 size: 14 residues. CDR1 and CDR2 from the germline V gene are GTSNPN and SVGIG (reference sequence). The V segment lost 2 bases and the J segment 6 bases; nucleotides outside the gene matches: 7. The CDR3 DNA reads as TGTGCCTGGAGTATTCTAGCGGGGGAATCCGAGCAGTACTTC. Amino acids: CAWSILAGESEQYF.

The V gene is TRBV25-1, the J gene TRBJ1-6; D gene unclear. The CDR3 extends over 14 amino acids. V lost 0 bases to trimming and J lost 7 bases, with 7 bases between them. From germline, CDR1 is MGHDK and CDR2 SYGVNS. The CDR3 coding sequence is TGTGCCAGCAGTGAATATGGCGAGAATTCACCCCTCCACTTT. It encodes CASSEYGENSPLHF.

The chain employs TRBV27 and TRBJ2-7; D perhaps matches TRBD1 (6 bases). The germline V gene encodes CDR1 MNHEY and CDR2 SMNVEV (reference sequence). This CDR3 is built from 13 residues. The V and J ends lost 5 bases and 3 bases respectively, with 11 bases between them. CDR3 residues: CASSLTGFYEQYF. In DNA form, the CDR3 reads TGTGCCAGCAGTCTCACAGGGTTCTACGAGCAGTACTTC.

This clonotype appeared a few times. The J gene is TRBJ2-3, the V gene TRBV25-1; 12 bases align to TRBD2. The CDR3 is 19 amino acids. J was trimmed by 3 bases and V by 1 base; bases with no gene match: 11. Per germline, CDR1 MGHDK and CDR2 SYGVNS. CDR3 loop: CASSEFTSGGTIWTDTQYF. CDR3 DNA sequence: TGTGCCAGCAGTGAATTCACTAGCGGGGGGACCATCTGGACAGATACGCAGTATTTT.

The chain couples TRBV2 to TRBJ1-1, with a possible D match to TRBD1 (6 bases). The CDR3 length is 14 residues. The V gene's germline CDR1 is SNHLY and CDR2 FYNNEI. Trimming took 7 bases from V and 0 from J, leaving 12 bases between them. CDR3 DNA: TGTGCCAGCAAAACAGGGTGGGTGAACACTGAAGCTTTCTTT. Translation: CASKTGWVNTEAFF.

This clonotype was counted only a few times. The chain is built from TRBV6-1 and TRBJ2-1; 7 bases are shared with TRBD1. CDR3 size: 18 residues. Unmatched junction bases numbered 21, after V lost 1 base and J lost 12 bases. Germline values: CDR1 MNHNS, CDR2 SASEGT. The chain's CDR3 is CASSEGDDRAAMKAMQFF. The CDR3 DNA reads as TGTGCCAGCAGTGAAGGCGATGACAGGGCTGCAATGAAGGCGATGCAGTTCTTC.

This chain uses TRBV29-1 with TRBJ2-7, with 7 bases fitting TRBD1. The J segment lost 2 bases and the V segment lost 4 bases, leaving 2 bases of the junction unmatched. Germline-derived CDR1 and CDR2 are SQVTM and ANQGSEA. This CDR3 region has 12 residues. In nucleotides, the CDR3 is TGCAGCGTTGTTGGGACAGCCTACGAGCAGTACTTC. This sequence encodes CSVVGTAYEQYF.